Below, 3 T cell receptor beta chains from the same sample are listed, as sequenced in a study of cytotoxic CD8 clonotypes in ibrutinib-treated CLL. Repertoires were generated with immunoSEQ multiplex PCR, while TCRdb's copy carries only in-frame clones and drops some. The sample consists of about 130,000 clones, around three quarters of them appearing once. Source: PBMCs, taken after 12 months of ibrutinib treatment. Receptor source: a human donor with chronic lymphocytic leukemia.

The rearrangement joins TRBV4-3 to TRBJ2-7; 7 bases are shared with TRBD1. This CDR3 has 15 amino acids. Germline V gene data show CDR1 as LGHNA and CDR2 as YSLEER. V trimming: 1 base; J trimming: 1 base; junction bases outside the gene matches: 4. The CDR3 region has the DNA TGCGCCAGCAGCCAAGGTCTGGACAGGTCCTACGAGCAGTACTTC. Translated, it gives CASSQGLDRSYEQYF.

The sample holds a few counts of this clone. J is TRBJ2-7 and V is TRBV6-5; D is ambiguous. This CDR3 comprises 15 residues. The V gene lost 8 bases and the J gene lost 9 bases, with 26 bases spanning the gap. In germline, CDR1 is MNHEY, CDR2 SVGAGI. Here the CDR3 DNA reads TGTGCCAGCGGATCAACCTTAGCAAGTGTGATCGGGCAGTACTTC. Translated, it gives CASGSTLASVIGQYF.

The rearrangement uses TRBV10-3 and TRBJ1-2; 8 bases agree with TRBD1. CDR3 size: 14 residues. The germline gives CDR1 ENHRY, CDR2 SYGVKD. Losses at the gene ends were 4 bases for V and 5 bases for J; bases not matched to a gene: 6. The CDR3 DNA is TGTGCCATCAGTGGACAGGGGAAATTTTATGGCTACACCTTC. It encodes CAISGQGKFYGYTF.